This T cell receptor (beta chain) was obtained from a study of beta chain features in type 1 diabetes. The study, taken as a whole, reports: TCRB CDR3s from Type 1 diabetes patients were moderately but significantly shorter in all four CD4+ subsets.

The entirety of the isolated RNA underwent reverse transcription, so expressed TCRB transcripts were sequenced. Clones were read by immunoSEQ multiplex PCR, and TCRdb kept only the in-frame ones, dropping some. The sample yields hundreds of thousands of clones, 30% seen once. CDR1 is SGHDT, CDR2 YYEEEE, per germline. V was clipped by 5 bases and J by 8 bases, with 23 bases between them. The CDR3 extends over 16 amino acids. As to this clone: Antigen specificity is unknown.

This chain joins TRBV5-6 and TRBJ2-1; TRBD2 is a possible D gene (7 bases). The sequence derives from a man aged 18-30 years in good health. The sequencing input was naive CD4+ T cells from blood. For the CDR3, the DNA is TGTGCCAGCAGGGAGAGGGGGAGGGCCTACCGCGATGAGCAGTTCTTC. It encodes CASRERGRAYRDEQFF.